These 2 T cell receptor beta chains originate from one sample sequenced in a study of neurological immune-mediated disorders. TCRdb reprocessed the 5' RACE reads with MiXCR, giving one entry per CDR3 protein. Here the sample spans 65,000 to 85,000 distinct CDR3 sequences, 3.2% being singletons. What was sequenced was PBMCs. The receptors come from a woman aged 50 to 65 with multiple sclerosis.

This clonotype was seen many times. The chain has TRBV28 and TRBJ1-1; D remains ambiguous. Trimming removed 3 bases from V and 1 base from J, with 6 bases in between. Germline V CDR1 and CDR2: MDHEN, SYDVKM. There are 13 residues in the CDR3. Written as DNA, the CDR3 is TGTGCCAGCAGTTTTAGGCGGAACACTGAAGCTTTCTTT. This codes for CASSFRRNTEAFF. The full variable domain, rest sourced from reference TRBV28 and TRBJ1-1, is DVKVTQSSRYLVKRTGEKVFLECVQDMDHENMFWYRQDPGLGLRLIYFSYDVKMKEKGDIPEGYSVSREKKERFSLILESASTNQTSMYLCASSFRRNTEAFFGQGTRLTVV.

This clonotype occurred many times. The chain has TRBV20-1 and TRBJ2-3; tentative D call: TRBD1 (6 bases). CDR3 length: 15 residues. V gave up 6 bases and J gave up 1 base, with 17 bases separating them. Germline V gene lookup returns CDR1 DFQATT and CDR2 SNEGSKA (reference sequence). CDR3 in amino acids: CSADGTGWGTDTQYF. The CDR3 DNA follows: TGCAGTGCGGATGGCACAGGGTGGGGCACAGATACGCAGTATTTT.